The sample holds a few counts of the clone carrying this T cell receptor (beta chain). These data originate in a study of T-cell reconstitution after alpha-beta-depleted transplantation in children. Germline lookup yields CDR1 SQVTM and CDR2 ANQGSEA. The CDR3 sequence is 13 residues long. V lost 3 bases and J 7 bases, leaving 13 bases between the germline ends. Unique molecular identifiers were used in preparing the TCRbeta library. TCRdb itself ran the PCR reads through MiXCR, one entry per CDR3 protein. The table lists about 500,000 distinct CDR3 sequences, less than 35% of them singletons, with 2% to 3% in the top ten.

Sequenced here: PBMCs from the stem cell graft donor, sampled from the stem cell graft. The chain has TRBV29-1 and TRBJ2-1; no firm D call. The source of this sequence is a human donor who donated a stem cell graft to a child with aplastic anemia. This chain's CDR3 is CSVDEESPNEQFF. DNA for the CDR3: TGCAGCGTTGACGAGGAGAGCCCGAATGAGCAGTTCTTC.